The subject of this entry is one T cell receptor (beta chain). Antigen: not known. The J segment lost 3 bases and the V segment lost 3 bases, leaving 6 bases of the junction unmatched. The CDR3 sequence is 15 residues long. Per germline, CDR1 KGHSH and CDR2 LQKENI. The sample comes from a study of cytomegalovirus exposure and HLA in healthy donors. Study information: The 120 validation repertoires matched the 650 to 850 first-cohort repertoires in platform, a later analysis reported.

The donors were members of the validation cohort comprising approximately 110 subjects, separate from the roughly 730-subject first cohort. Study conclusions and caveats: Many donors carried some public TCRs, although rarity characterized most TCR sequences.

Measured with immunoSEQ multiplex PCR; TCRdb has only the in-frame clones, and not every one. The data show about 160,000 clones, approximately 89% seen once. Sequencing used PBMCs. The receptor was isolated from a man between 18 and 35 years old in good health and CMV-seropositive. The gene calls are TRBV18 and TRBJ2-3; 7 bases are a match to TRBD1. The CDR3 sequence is CASSPYDRETDTQYF. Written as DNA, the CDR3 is TGTGCCAGCTCACCCTACGACAGGGAAACAGATACGCAGTATTTT.